This TCR beta chain was recorded in a study of blood T cell repertoires in COVID-19. Sequenced by immunoSEQ multiplex PCR; TCRdb stores in-frame clones only, minus some. The repertoire holds fewer than 350,000 clones, with 65% to 90% as singletons. CDR1 and CDR2 (germline): LNHDA, SQIVND (reference sequence). Trimming took off 4 bases at V and 3 bases at J, with 10 bases between the two ends. The length of the CDR3 is 13 residues. The clonotype was recovered from a human donor in a cohort sampled during active COVID-19. The V and J genes are TRBV19 and TRBJ2-7; no clear D gene. The sequenced material came from peripheral blood. The chain's CDR3 is CASSRNSNYEQYF. DNA of the CDR3: TGTGCCAGTAGTAGGAACAGCAACTACGAGCAGTACTTC.